The sample holds a few counts of the clone carrying this T cell receptor (beta chain). Its specificity is unknown. This specimen comes from a study of blood T cells in healthy people across ages. Germline values: CDR1 SGHDT, CDR2 YYEEEE. With V trimmed by 1 base and J by 3 bases, 5 bases remained unmatched. This CDR3 contains 16 residues. Notes on the study in general: Samples with more naive T cells showed higher observed beta diversity.

A second roughly 6 to 12 cycle PCR used barcoded and J-beta primers. TCRdb processed the 5' RACE reads anew with MiXCR; each CDR3 protein has one entry. The data show some 850,000 distinct CDR3 sequences, roughly 26% seen once. These data were also reused for a study on T cells of mothers and their children.

The chain combines TRBV5-6 with TRBJ2-3; TRBD1 matches 10 bases. The sequence came from a boy between 10 and 17 years old in good health. Sequencing input: blood. The CDR3 coding sequence is TGTGCCAGCAGCTTGCGGACAGGGGGTGTGACAGATACGCAGTATTTT. Encoded protein: CASSLRTGGVTDTQYF. Together with reference TRBV5-6 and TRBJ2-3, the CDR3 gives the full variable domain: DAGVTQSPTHLIKTRGQQVTLRCSPKSGHDTVSWYQQALGQGPQFIFQYYEEEERQRGNFPDRFSGHQFPNYSSELNVNALLLGDSALYLCASSLRTGGVTDTQYFGPGTRLTVL.